The present TCR beta chain was sequenced within a study of blood T cell repertoires in COVID-19. Looking at the study overall: Samples of COVID-19 (acute and convalescent) were obtained from the United States, Italy and Spain.

Membership in each cohort depended on participant-reported clinical history. Two negative PCRs, clearance, or symptom resolution had been documented for recovered Cohort 3 donors. Sequenced by immunoSEQ multiplex PCR; TCRdb stores in-frame clones only, minus some. The repertoire consists of about 220,000 clones, with 70% to 85% occurring once and the leading ten covering about 3.3%. Only a few counts were recorded for this clone. The CDR3 has 15 residues. Germline V CDR1 and CDR2: LGHDT, YNNKEL (reference sequence). V lost 5 bases and J lost 7; bases outside the gene matches: 13. The receptor comes from an older woman who had recovered from COVID-19. The sample comprised PBMCs or T cells enriched from blood (not recorded which). V is TRBV3-1 (or the pseudogene TRBV3-2) and J is TRBJ1-1, with 7 bases lining up with TRBD1. The CDR3 protein is CASSGNNRGYDEAFF. CDR3 nucleotides: TGTGCCAGCAGCGGGAATAACAGGGGATATGATGAAGCTTTCTTT.